The entry below gives a single T cell receptor beta chain sequence along with its context. These data are taken from a study of blood T cell repertoires in COVID-19. Germline trimming cut 3 bases from V and 2 bases from J; bases unmatched to any gene: 2. Germline CDR1 is SGHRS and CDR2 is YFSETQ. The CDR3 length is 15 residues. Original methodology: Amplifying reference gene primers gave estimates of nucleated cell counts. The repertoire was sequenced with immunoSEQ multiplex PCR; TCRdb's copy has only in-frame clones and lacks some. The DNA gave D and trimming, while V, J and clone size come from that table. Of some 35,000 clones listed, roughly nine tenths are singletons.

V usage is TRBV5-1 and J usage is TRBJ2-2, with 9 nucleotides matching TRBD1. Material: peripheral blood. The receptor's source is an older man with acute or convalescent COVID-19. The CDR3 DNA reads as TGCGCCAGCAGCTGGGGACAGGGAAACACCGGGGAGCTGTTTTTT. Translating it yields CASSWGQGNTGELFF.